The 18 T cell receptor beta chains below come from one sample, sequenced in a study of cytomegalovirus exposure and HLA in healthy donors. The PCR ran on 60 Vbeta and 13 Jbeta primers. Repertoires were generated with immunoSEQ multiplex PCR, while TCRdb's copy carries only in-frame clones and drops some. This table holds approximately 110,000 clones, 74% found once. Sequenced material: PBMCs. The receptors were gathered from a man between 50 and 59 years old in good health and CMV-seropositive.

The V call is TRBV5-4, the J call TRBJ2-3, with 12 positions matching TRBD2. CDR3 length: 16 amino acids. The germline CDR1 and CDR2 sequences are SGHNT and YYREEE (reference sequence). After removal of 2 bases from V and 3 bases from J, the junction contained 4 bases not matched to a gene. CDR3 region: CASSFPSGGATDTQYF. The CDR3 bases are TGTGCCAGCAGCTTCCCTAGCGGGGGGGCAACAGATACGCAGTATTTT. The entire variable domain, with the rest obtained from reference TRBV5-4 and TRBJ2-3, is as follows: ETGVTQSPTHLIKTRGQQVTLRCSSQSGHNTVSWYQQALGQGPQFIFQYYREEENGRGNFPPRFSGLQFPNYSSELNVNALELDDSALYLCASSFPSGGATDTQYFGPGTRLTVL.

This clone was observed a handful of times. The CDR3 bases are TGCGCCAGCAGCTTGACCGGGAGGCGGTACTTC. Its translation: CASSLTGRRYF. V usage is TRBV5-1 and J usage is TRBJ2-7; TRBD2 matches 7 bases. The ends lost 1 base at V and 12 bases at J; junction bases unmatched: 4. This CDR3 region has 11 residues. Germline CDR1 reads SGHRS; CDR2 reads YFSETQ.

The rearrangement uses TRBV9 and TRBJ2-6, with 7 bases that match TRBD1. CDR1 and CDR2 (germline): SGDLS, YYNGEE. This CDR3 has 18 residues. With 0 bases clipped from V and 2 bases from J, the junction kept 8 bases outside the gene matches. The CDR3: CASSVGQGKLAGANVLTF. The DNA for the CDR3 is TGTGCCAGCAGCGTAGGACAGGGTAAATTAGCTGGGGCCAACGTCCTGACTTTC. Variable domain in full (rest from reference TRBV9 and TRBJ2-6): DSGVTQTPKHLITATGQRVTLRCSPRSGDLSVYWYQQSLDQGLQFLIQYYNGEERAKGNILERFSAQQFPDLHSELNLSSLELGDSALYFCASSVGQGKLAGANVLTFGAGSRLTVL.

The sample holds one count of this clone. The gene calls are TRBV6-1 and TRBJ2-1; 10 bases line up with TRBD1. J gave up 7 bases and V 1 base, and 7 bases lay outside the gene matches. Germline V gene lookup returns CDR1 MNHNS and CDR2 SASEGT. This CDR3 has 16 residues. The CDR3 spells CASSEEGDRGSNEQFF. The CDR3 bases are TGTGCCAGCAGTGAAGAGGGGGACAGGGGCTCGAATGAGCAGTTCTTC.

The CDR3 region has the DNA TGTGCCAGCAGTTTAGCTGGTAGCGGGAGCCTTTTAGGCAAAAACATTCAGTACTTC. Protein product: CASSLAGSGSLLGKNIQYF. V is TRBV27 and J is TRBJ2-4; 9 nucleotides agree with TRBD2. With V trimmed by 2 bases and J by 3 bases, 14 bases remained unmatched. Germline V CDR1 and CDR2: MNHEY, SMNVEV (reference sequence). CDR3 length: 19 amino acids.

This clone was picked up one time. DNA for the CDR3: TGTGCCAGCAGTCGGAGCAGGGGCACTGAAGCTTTCTTT. It is translated as CASSRSRGTEAFF. The V gene is TRBV16, the J gene TRBJ1-1, with D possibly TRBD1 on 6 matching bases. This CDR3 region has 13 residues. V shed 6 bases and J shed 4 bases, with 12 bases lying between them. CDR1 KGHSY and CDR2 FQNENV come from the germline V gene.

The chain combines TRBV7-9 with TRBJ2-7; 11 bases are shared with TRBD1. This CDR3 comprises 15 residues. Trimming cost V 1 base and J 6 bases; bases outside gene matches: 5. The germline gives CDR1 SEHNR, CDR2 FQNEAQ (reference sequence). The CDR3 region has the DNA TGTGCCAGCAGCTTAGGGGGGGGGACAGGGGGCGAGCAGTACTTC. Its protein product is CASSLGGGTGGEQYF.

This chain connects TRBV5-1 to TRBJ2-7, with TRBD1 matching 9 bases. CDR1 is SGHRS, CDR2 YFSETQ, per germline. The CDR3 runs 15 residues. With 0 bases clipped from V and 5 bases from J, the junction kept 6 bases outside the gene matches. The CDR3 spells CASSLGGTGLNEQYF. Written as DNA, the CDR3 is TGCGCCAGCAGCTTGGGAGGGACAGGGTTGAACGAGCAGTACTTC.

This chain uses TRBV5-1 with TRBJ1-1; 9 positions agree with TRBD1. The germline gives CDR1 SGHRS, CDR2 YFSETQ. CDR3 length: 14 amino acids. The V and J ends lost 4 bases and 6 bases, in that order; junction bases with no gene match: 7. CDR3 DNA sequence: TGCGCCAGCAGCCTGGGACAGGGCCCGGCTGAAGCTTTCTTT. Amino acid sequence: CASSLGQGPAEAFF.

The chain has TRBV5-6 and TRBJ1-2; maybe TRBD1 (5 bases). The CDR3 has 12 residues. The V end lost 2 bases, the J end lost 6 bases, and 8 bases lay between the germline ends. Germline V gene data show CDR1 as SGHDT and CDR2 as YYEEEE. CDR3 coding DNA: TGTGCCAGCAGCTTAAGACAGAATGGCTACACCTTC. This encodes CASSLRQNGYTF.

This clone was seen more than once but under ten times. This rearrangement joins TRBV9 to TRBJ2-3; 12 bases align to TRBD2. Germline trimming cut 1 base from V and 6 bases from J; bases unmatched to any gene: 3. Germline V gene sequence: CDR1 SGDLS, CDR2 YYNGEE. The CDR3 covers 15 residues. CDR3 protein: CASSVSSGGEDTQYF. The CDR3 DNA is TGTGCCAGCAGCGTATCTAGCGGGGGGGAGGATACGCAGTATTTT.

The rearrangement joins TRBV7-3 to TRBJ2-2; tentative D call: TRBD2 (6 bases). Germline-derived CDR1 and CDR2 are SGHTA and FQGTGA. The CDR3 totals 17 residues. With 2 bases removed from V and 4 bases from J, the gap between germline ends came to 17 bases. Here the CDR3 reads CASSLLRAGLFTGELFF. The CDR3 region has the DNA TGTGCCAGCAGCTTATTACGAGCGGGCCTATTCACCGGGGAGCTGTTTTTT.

The gene calls are TRBV29-1 and TRBJ2-5; TRBD1 matches 10 bases. V was pared by 6 bases and J by 9 bases, with 10 bases of the junction left unmatched. The CDR3 spans 13 residues. Germline assignment: CDR1 SQVTM and CDR2 ANQGSEA. CDR3 bases: TGCAGCGTAATGACAGGGGGCCGGGTAGCCCAGTACTTC. Amino acids: CSVMTGGRVAQYF.

The J gene is TRBJ2-1, the V gene TRBV4-2; 7 positions match TRBD2. The CDR3 has 14 amino acids. Looked up from germline, CDR1 is LGHNA and CDR2 is YNFKEQ. V was clipped by 5 bases and J by 6 bases; unmatched bases: 7. Written as DNA, the CDR3 is TGTGCCAGCAGCTATCTAGCGGTAGGCAATGAGCAGTTCTTC. It codes for CASSYLAVGNEQFF.

V is TRBV7-6 and J is TRBJ2-7; weak D call: TRBD1 (7 bases). This CDR3 spans 14 amino acids. Germline V gene sequence: CDR1 SGHVS, CDR2 FNYEAQ. Trimming removed 5 bases from V and 2 bases from J, with 13 bases in between. The CDR3, as DNA: TGTGCCAGCAGCGCGGGACAGAACCCCTACGAGCAGTACTTC. This translates into CASSAGQNPYEQYF.

The rearrangement links TRBV7-9 to TRBJ2-7; D remains unclear. The CDR3 length is 12 residues. The V gene's germline CDR1 is SEHNR and CDR2 FQNEAQ (reference sequence). The V end lost 2 bases, the J end lost 6 bases, and 8 bases lay between the germline ends. The CDR3 is CASSLPTGEQYF. CDR3 coding DNA: TGTGCCAGCAGCTTACCCACTGGCGAGCAGTACTTC.

This clone was picked up a small number of times. The rearrangement links TRBV27 to TRBJ2-3, with D unclear. The CDR3 is 17 amino acids. The V end was cut by 5 bases, the J end by 4 bases, with 22 bases between. Per the germline V gene, CDR1 is MNHEY and CDR2 is SMNVEV (reference sequence). The CDR3 coding sequence is TGTGCCAGCAGTCCCTTCCCTCCGCCCGAACGGGCAGATACGCAGTATTTT. Translated, it gives CASSPFPPPERADTQYF.

This clone was counted a few times. The rearrangement joins TRBV6-1 to TRBJ2-2; tentatively, D is TRBD1 (6 bases). The V end lost 8 bases, the J end lost 6 bases, and 19 bases lay between the germline ends. This CDR3 comprises 15 residues. Germline values: CDR1 MNHNS, CDR2 SASEGT. The chain's CDR3 is CASGLGGAGPGELFF. Written as DNA, the CDR3 is TGTGCCAGCGGCCTTGGGGGCGCTGGCCCCGGGGAGCTGTTTTTT.